This T cell receptor beta chain was retrieved from a study of control samples from healthy donors and cancer patients. The CDR3 extends over 14 amino acids. Germline V gene lookup returns CDR1 SEHNR and CDR2 FQNEAQ (reference sequence). Trimming removed 4 bases from V and 5 bases from J, with 14 bases in between. Assay: immunoSEQ multiplex PCR; the TCRdb copy retains only in-frame clones and omits some. The sample lists around 70,000 clones, around 87% occurring once. This clone appeared once. The chain has TRBV7-9 and TRBJ1-1, with D maybe TRBD1 (5 bases). Sequencing was done on a sample of PBMCs. The TCR sequence derives from a woman in her forties or fifties with head and neck cancer. DNA for the CDR3: TGTGCCAGCAGCTCCGGGGCCGCCGGGACTGAAGCTTTCTTT. Translation: CASSSGAAGTEAFF.